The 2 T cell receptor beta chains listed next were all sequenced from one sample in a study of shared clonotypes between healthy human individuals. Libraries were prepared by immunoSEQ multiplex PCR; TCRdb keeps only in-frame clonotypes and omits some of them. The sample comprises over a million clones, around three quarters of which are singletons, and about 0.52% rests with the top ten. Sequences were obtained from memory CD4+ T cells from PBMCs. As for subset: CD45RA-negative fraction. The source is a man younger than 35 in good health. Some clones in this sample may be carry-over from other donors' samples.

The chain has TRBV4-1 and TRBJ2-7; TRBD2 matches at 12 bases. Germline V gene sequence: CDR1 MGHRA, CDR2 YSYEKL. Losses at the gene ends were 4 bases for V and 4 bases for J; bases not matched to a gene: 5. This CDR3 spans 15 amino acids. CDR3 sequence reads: CASSPQTSGGYEQYF. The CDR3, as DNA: TGCGCCAGCAGCCCCCAGACTAGCGGGGGATACGAGCAGTACTTC.

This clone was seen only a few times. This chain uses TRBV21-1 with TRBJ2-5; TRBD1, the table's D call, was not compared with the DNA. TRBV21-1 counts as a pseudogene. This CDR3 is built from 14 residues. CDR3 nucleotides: TGTGCCAGCAGCAAAGAGGCAGGTCAAGAGACCCAGTACTTC. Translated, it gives CASSKEAGQETQYF.